This entry concerns a single TCR beta chain. Its antigen is not identified. V was trimmed by 1 base and J by 0 bases, leaving 13 bases between them. The CDR3 runs 16 residues. Germline-derived CDR1 and CDR2 are SGHRS and YFSETQ. PBMCs were collected from an approximately 9 ml volume of fresh peripheral blood. It was RNA transcripts that yielded the amplified TCR beta CDR3 regions. The TCR CDR3 was amplified in a first-round RT-PCR using the HTBI primer set. TCRdb itself ran the multiplex PCR reads through MiXCR, one entry per CDR3 protein. Of hundreds of thousands of distinct CDR3 sequences in the sample, 38% were seen once. The data were taken from a study of T cells in Graves' hyperthyroidism and ophthalmopathy. Findings of the study overall: From stable hyperthyroidism, ophthalmopathy was set apart by a 13 V-J model.

The rearrangement uses TRBV5-1 and TRBJ1-2; D remains ambiguous. The sequenced material came from blood. The source of this sequence is a man younger than 35 with Graves' hyperthyroidism. CDR3: CASSLWTVEANYGYTF. Here the CDR3 DNA reads TGCGCCAGCAGCTTGTGGACGGTGGAGGCTAACTATGGCTACACCTTC. Full variable domain (rest looked up from reference TRBV5-1 and TRBJ1-2): KAGVTQTPRYLIKTRGQQVTLSCSPISGHRSVSWYQQTPGQGLQFLFEYFSETQRNKGNFPGRFSGRQFSNSRSEMNVSTLELGDSALYLCASSLWTVEANYGYTFGSGTRLTVV.